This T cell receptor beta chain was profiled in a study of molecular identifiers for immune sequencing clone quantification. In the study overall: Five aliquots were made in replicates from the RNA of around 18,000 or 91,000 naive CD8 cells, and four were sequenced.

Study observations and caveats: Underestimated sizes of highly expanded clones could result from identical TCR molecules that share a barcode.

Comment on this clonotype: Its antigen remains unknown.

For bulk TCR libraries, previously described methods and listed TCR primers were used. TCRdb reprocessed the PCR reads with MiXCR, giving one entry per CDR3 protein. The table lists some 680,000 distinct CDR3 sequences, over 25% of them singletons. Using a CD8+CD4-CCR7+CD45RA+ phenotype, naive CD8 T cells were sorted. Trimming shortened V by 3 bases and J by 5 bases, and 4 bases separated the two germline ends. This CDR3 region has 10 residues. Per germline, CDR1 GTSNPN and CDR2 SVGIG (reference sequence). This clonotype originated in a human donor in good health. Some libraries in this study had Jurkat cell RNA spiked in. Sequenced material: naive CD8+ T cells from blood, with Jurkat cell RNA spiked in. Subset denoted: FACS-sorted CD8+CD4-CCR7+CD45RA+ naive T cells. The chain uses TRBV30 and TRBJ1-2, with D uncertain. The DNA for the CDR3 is TGTGCCTGGAGAGTTTATGGCTACACCTTC. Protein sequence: CAWRVYGYTF.